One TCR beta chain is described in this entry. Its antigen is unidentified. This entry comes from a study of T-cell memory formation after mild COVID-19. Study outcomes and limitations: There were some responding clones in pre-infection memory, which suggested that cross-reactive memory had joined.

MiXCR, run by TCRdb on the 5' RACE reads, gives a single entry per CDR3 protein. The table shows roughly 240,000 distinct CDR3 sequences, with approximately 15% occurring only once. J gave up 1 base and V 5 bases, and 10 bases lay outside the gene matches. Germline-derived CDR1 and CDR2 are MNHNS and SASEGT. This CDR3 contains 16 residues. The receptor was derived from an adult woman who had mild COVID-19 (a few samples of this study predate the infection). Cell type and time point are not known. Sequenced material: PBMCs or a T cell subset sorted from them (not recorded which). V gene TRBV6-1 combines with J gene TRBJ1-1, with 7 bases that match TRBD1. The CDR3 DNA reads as TGTGCCAGCAGTTACGCGCGGACAGGACGGAACACTGAAGCTTTCTTT. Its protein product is CASSYARTGRNTEAFF.